These 22 T cell receptor beta chains originate from one sample sequenced in a study of blood T cell repertoires in COVID-19. Only in-frame clones appear in the TCRdb table, and some are missing; sequencing was by immunoSEQ multiplex PCR. The sample includes approximately 400,000 clones, roughly 90% of them seen just once. Sequencing used PBMCs or T cells enriched from blood (not recorded which). The source is a woman aged 40 to 50 who had been exposed to COVID-19.

V is TRBV9 and J is TRBJ1-6; D possibly corresponds to TRBD1 (5 bases). V gave up 4 bases and J gave up 0 bases, with 14 bases separating them. CDR3 length equals 17 residues. Germline CDR1 and CDR2: SGDLS and YYNGEE. CDR3 loop: CASSPGLLSSYNSPLHF. The DNA of the CDR3 is TGTGCCAGCAGCCCGGGACTCCTGAGCTCCTATAATTCACCCCTCCACTTT.

Concerning this clone itself: The sample holds other DNA sequences that translate to the same CDR3. This chain connects TRBV5-1 to TRBJ1-1; the match to TRBD1 covers 7 bases. This CDR3 region has 12 residues. Germline V gene sequence: CDR1 SGHRS, CDR2 YFSETQ. V gave up 0 bases and J gave up 8 bases; unmatched junction bases: 1. In DNA, the CDR3 is TGCGCCAGCAGCTTGGACAGGGGCGAAGCTTTCTTT. Its protein product is CASSLDRGEAFF.

The gene calls are TRBV21-1 and TRBJ2-7; TRBD1 is the table's D call, not checked against the DNA. TRBV21-1 is a listed pseudogene. The CDR3 is 15 residues long. CDR3 nucleotide sequence: TGTGCCAGCAGCGCCGGGACAGGGAAACAAAACGAGCAGTACTTC. Translated, it gives CASSAGTGKQNEQYF.

The V call is TRBV11-2, the J call TRBJ1-2; TRBD1 matches at 7 bases. This CDR3 contains 13 residues. The germline CDR1 and CDR2 sequences are SGHAT and FQNNGV. V lost 5 bases and J lost 6; bases outside the gene matches: 6. The CDR3 nucleotides are TGTGCCAGCAGCAATACAGGGGTCCATGGCTACACCTTC. Its protein is CASSNTGVHGYTF.

This clone was recorded once. The genes are TRBV18 and TRBJ2-7; D is possibly TRBD2 (5 bases). The ends were cut back, 6 bases at V and 9 bases at J, with 15 bases in the middle. Germline values: CDR1 KGHSH, CDR2 LQKENI. This CDR3 comprises 12 residues. The CDR3 coding sequence is TGTGCCAGCTCCCAACGGACTGACTCGCAGTACTTC. Its translation: CASSQRTDSQYF.

This chain joins TRBV5-1 and TRBJ1-2; D call uncertain. Germline values: CDR1 SGHRS, CDR2 YFSETQ. This CDR3 spans 12 amino acids. V lost 0 bases and J lost 7, with 7 bases in between. The CDR3 spells CASSLEGAGYTF. The CDR3 DNA sequence: TGCGCCAGCAGCTTGGAAGGAGCTGGCTACACCTTC.

The chain combines TRBV19 with TRBJ1-5; 7 nucleotides align to TRBD1. The CDR3 is 16 amino acids. The V and J ends lost 1 base and 9 bases, in that order; junction bases with no gene match: 12. CDR1 LNHDA and CDR2 SQIVND come from the germline V gene (reference sequence). The chain's CDR3 is CASSIGTGAGGSPQHF. The CDR3 region has the DNA TGTGCCAGTAGTATAGGCACAGGGGCGGGGGGATCGCCCCAGCATTTT.

The chain carries TRBV19 and TRBJ1-6; no clear D. The germline V and J ends were trimmed by 5 bases and 10 bases, with 15 bases remaining between them. From germline, CDR1 is LNHDA and CDR2 SQIVND (reference sequence). The CDR3 contains 14 residues. DNA of the CDR3: TGTGCCAGTAGTTCTACGAGGCGTGAATCACCCCTCCACTTT. Amino acid sequence: CASSSTRRESPLHF.

Details on this clone: At one end the junction does not follow the germline gene, possibly because of a read error. The rearrangement uses TRBV7-7 and TRBJ2-2; 9 bases are shared with TRBD1. Germline loops: CDR1 SSHAT, CDR2 FNYEAQ (reference sequence). This CDR3 contains 16 residues. In DNA form, the CDR3 reads TGTGCTAGCACCCTCTCGGGACAGGGGAACACCGGGGAGCTGTTTTTT. Protein: CASTLSGQGNTGELFF.

In DNA form, the CDR3 reads TGTGCCACCAGTGAGGCCGGGACAGGGGGGGTTCAGCCCCAGCATTTT. Protein product: CATSEAGTGGVQPQHF. The V gene is TRBV24-1, the J gene TRBJ1-5; 11 bases fit TRBD1. V shed 4 bases, J shed 6 bases, and the junction held 7 bases outside the gene matches. The CDR3 contains 16 residues. Germline loops: CDR1 KGHDR, CDR2 SFDVKD.

This chain links TRBV11-2 with TRBJ2-7; 10 bases agree with TRBD1. With 6 bases clipped from V and 6 bases from J, the junction kept 11 bases outside the gene matches. CDR1 is SGHAT and CDR2 is FQNNGV in the germline V gene. This CDR3 region has 15 residues. The CDR3 DNA reads as TGTGCCAGCAGGCGAGCTGGGACAGGGGTGCCCGAGCAGTACTTC. Amino acid sequence: CASRRAGTGVPEQYF.

The chain has TRBV9 and TRBJ1-1, with D perhaps matching TRBD1 (5 bases). V shed 4 bases and J shed 1 base, with 14 bases lying between them. The CDR3 has 15 amino acids. In germline, CDR1 is SGDLS, CDR2 YYNGEE. In DNA, the CDR3 is TGTGCCAGCAGCTTCTCGGGACTCCCGAACACTGAAGCTTTCTTT. Protein sequence: CASSFSGLPNTEAFF.

The chain links TRBV15 to TRBJ2-1, with 13 bases identical to TRBD2. Germline CDR1 is LNHNV and CDR2 is YYDKDF (reference sequence). The junction had 6 bases not matched to a gene; V was cut back by 2 bases and J by 2 bases. This CDR3 comprises 18 residues. CDR3 bases: TGTGCCACCAGCAGATTAGGACTAGCGGGAGAACCCTACAATGAGCAGTTCTTC. This encodes CATSRLGLAGEPYNEQFF.

This clone was detected once. The rearrangement joins TRBV11-2 to TRBJ2-2, with D possibly being TRBD1 (6 bases). Trimming pared 1 base from V and 6 bases from J, leaving 12 bases between. CDR1 is SGHAT, CDR2 FQNNGV, per germline. This CDR3 is 15 amino acids long. CDR3 sequence reads: CASSLVGRTAGELFF. DNA of the CDR3: TGTGCCAGCAGCTTAGTGGGCAGGACAGCCGGGGAGCTGTTTTTT.

CDR3 DNA sequence: TGTGCCTGGAGTGTATTACGGGTTGCAACTAATGAAAAACTGTTTTTT. This codes for CAWSVLRVATNEKLFF. The gene calls are TRBV30 and TRBJ1-4, with D unresolved. The CDR3 is made up of 16 amino acids. CDR1 is GTSNPN and CDR2 is SVGIG in the germline V gene (reference sequence). The V end was cut by 0 bases, the J end by 0 bases, with 11 bases between.

J is TRBJ1-3 and V is TRBV15; D unresolved. V was cut by 2 bases and J by 3 bases, with 11 bases left in between. Germline loops: CDR1 LNHNV, CDR2 YYDKDF (reference sequence). CDR3 length: 15 residues. CDR3 nucleotide sequence: TGTGCCACCAGCAGATCGCGGGGAGGTGGAAACACCATATATTTT. It specifies CATSRSRGGGNTIYF.

The table lists this clone with many counts. Other DNA sequences from this sample encode an identical CDR3 as well. The chain is built from TRBV5-1 and TRBJ1-1; 9 bases agree with TRBD1. Losses at the gene ends were 0 bases for V and 1 base for J; bases not matched to a gene: 1. This CDR3 has 15 amino acids. The V gene's germline CDR1 is SGHRS and CDR2 YFSETQ. The CDR3 sequence: CASSLGDRANTEAFF. CDR3 DNA sequence: TGCGCCAGCAGCTTGGGGGACAGGGCGAACACTGAAGCTTTCTTT.

The chain recombines TRBV5-1 with TRBJ2-1; 10 bases line up with TRBD2. The CDR3 is 18 amino acids. Germline V gives CDR1 SGHRS, CDR2 YFSETQ. With 2 bases clipped from V and 0 bases from J, the junction kept 8 bases outside the gene matches. CDR3: CASSFQRGGSSSYNEQFF. The DNA for the CDR3 is TGCGCCAGCAGCTTCCAGCGGGGGGGGTCGAGCTCCTACAATGAGCAGTTCTTC. Using reference TRBV5-1 and TRBJ2-1 for the parts outside the CDR3, the full variable domain is KAGVTQTPRYLIKTRGQQVTLSCSPISGHRSVSWYQQTPGQGLQFLFEYFSETQRNKGNFPGRFSGRQFSNSRSEMNVSTLELGDSALYLCASSFQRGGSSSYNEQFFGPGTRLTVL.

This chain connects TRBV2 to TRBJ2-1, with 7 bases that match TRBD2. Germline V gene lookup returns CDR1 SNHLY and CDR2 FYNNEI. The CDR3 consists of 16 residues. J gave up 7 bases and V 6 bases, and 15 bases lay outside the gene matches. The CDR3 nucleotides read TGTGCCAGCAGCGCCCGGACGGCGGGAGTAGGTAATGAGCAGTTCTTC. Its protein product is CASSARTAGVGNEQFF.

This clone was detected only once. This chain uses TRBV19 with TRBJ1-2; 8 bases align to TRBD1. From germline, CDR1 is LNHDA and CDR2 SQIVND (reference sequence). CDR3 length: 16 residues. Trimming cost V 10 bases and J 2 bases; bases outside gene matches: 15. CDR3 in DNA: TGTGCCAACCGCCGGGCAGGGGGCACGATCAACTATGGCTACACCTTC. Translating it yields CANRRAGGTINYGYTF. Full variable domain (missing parts from reference TRBV19 and TRBJ1-2): DGGITQSPKYLFRKEGQNVTLSCEQNLNHDAMYWYRQDPGQGLRLIYYSQIVNDFQKGDIAEGYSVSREKKESFPLTVTSAQKNPTAFYLCANRRAGGTINYGYTFGSGTRLTVV.

The rearrangement links TRBV9 to TRBJ1-1; maybe TRBD1 (5 bases). Germline lookup yields CDR1 SGDLS and CDR2 YYNGEE. Between the trimmed V and J ends, which lost 0 bases and 7 bases, there was a span of 13 bases. The length of the CDR3 is 14 residues. The CDR3 spells CASSVDQGRDEAFF. DNA of the CDR3: TGTGCCAGCAGCGTAGACCAGGGTCGAGATGAAGCTTTCTTT.

The CDR3 DNA reads as TGTGCCAGCATCCGGACCCAGGGGGACGAGCAGTACTTC. Protein sequence: CASIRTQGDEQYF. The chain combines TRBV6-5 with TRBJ2-7; 7 nucleotides align to TRBD1. The CDR3 has 13 residues. J lost 5 bases, V lost 7 bases, and 8 bases had no gene match. The germline V gene has CDR1 MNHEY and CDR2 SVGAGI.